The clone carrying this T cell receptor (beta chain) was seen just once. The source of the sample is a study of blood T cell repertoires in COVID-19. Background on the study: PBMCs, B-cell-depleted T cells, or T cells provided the cDNA or gDNA that made up the material.

V lost 4 bases, J lost 0 bases, and 11 bases lay in between. This CDR3 has 15 amino acids. Germline values: CDR1 SGDLS, CDR2 YYNGEE. Generated by immunoSEQ multiplex PCR, the TCRdb table keeps only in-frame clones and is missing some. Here the sample spans some 140,000 clones, about 80% being singletons. This clonotype was sampled from a woman older than 75 with acute or convalescent COVID-19. This sequence joins TRBV9 and TRBJ1-5; D remains unclear. The sequencing input was peripheral blood. CDR3 amino acids: CASSFQGDSNQPQHF. Here the CDR3 DNA reads TGTGCCAGCAGCTTTCAAGGAGATAGCAATCAGCCCCAGCATTTT.